This record covers a single TCR beta chain. The antigen remains undetermined. The record originates from a study of cytomegalovirus exposure and HLA in healthy donors. TCRdb keeps only in-frame clones here, not all; method: immunoSEQ multiplex PCR. The profile covers fewer than 250,000 clones, with about 83% appearing a single time and around 3% taken by the ten largest. Germline CDR1 is KGHSH and CDR2 is LQKENI. The CDR3 runs to 13 residues. Trimming removed 2 bases from V and 5 bases from J, with 10 bases in between. Study-wide points: TCR clusters originating in the first cohort tended to co-occur in the 120 validation repertoires, according to a later analysis. A few chains tied to CMV proved CMV antigen-specific in vitro.

The sequence came from a man aged 18 to 35 in good health and CMV-seronegative. Input material: PBMCs. The V call is TRBV18, the J call TRBJ2-7, with D possibly matching TRBD1 (6 bases). The CDR3, as DNA: TGTGCCAGCTCACCAGGGACACCCCACGAGCAGTACTTC. Protein sequence: CASSPGTPHEQYF.